Listed below are T cell receptor beta chains from one sample, sequenced in a study of blood T cell repertoires in COVID-19. Here immunoSEQ multiplex PCR was the method, and the copy in TCRdb shows in-frame clones only, minus some. Seen here are 20,000 to 25,000 clones, more than 85% observed once, and the top ten hold 7% to 9%. Input material: peripheral blood. Receptors originate from a woman aged 55-70 years with active COVID-19. The CDR3 runs from the conserved cysteine through the conserved F or W. Each record gives: V gene, J gene, clone size, CDR3 length, D gene, CDR3 DNA, CDR3 protein. A D gene is named only where the DNA matches it firmly. The size of a clone is reported for some rows only, either as once, few or many, or as a class for expanded clones.

TRBV6-5	TRBJ2-7	.	12	.	TGTGCCAGCACCCCAACAGGGAACGAGCAGTACTTC	CASTPTGNEQYF
TRBV6-1	TRBJ1-5	few	18	TRBD1	TGTGCCAGCAGTGAAACTGGGACAGGGCAGTATAGCAATCAGCCCCAGCATTTT	CASSETGTGQYSNQPQHF
TRBV11-1	TRBJ2-5	.	14	TRBD1	TGTGCCAGCAGCTTCCAGACAGGGCGAGAGACCCAGTACTTC	CASSFQTGRETQYF
TRBV28	TRBJ1-6	.	20	TRBD1	TGTGCCAGCAGTCCGCGTCGGGGGGGGACAGCATTCTCCTATAATTCACCCCTCCACTTT	CASSPRRGGTAFSYNSPLHF
TRBV12-3/TRBV12-4	TRBJ1-4	.	13	.	TGTGCCAGCAGTTTATCAGGGATTGAAAAACTGTTTTTT	CASSLSGIEKLFF
TRBV9	TRBJ2-1	.	19	.	TGTGCCAGCAGCGTAGGCAATTCCTTAATGGGACTGGAAGACAATGAGCAGTTCTTC	CASSVGNSLMGLEDNEQFF
TRBV11-2	TRBJ1-4	.	14	TRBD1	TGTGCCAGCAGCTCAGGGACAGGGAAGGAAAAACTGTTTTTT	CASSSGTGKEKLFF
TRBV14	TRBJ2-3	.	14	.	TGTGCCAGCAGCCAATCAGGGTACACAGATACGCAGTATTTT	CASSQSGYTDTQYF
TRBV5-1	TRBJ1-1	.	15	.	TGCGCCAGCAGCTTGACCGGGACACTGAACACTGAAGCTTTCTTT	CASSLTGTLNTEAFF
TRBV23-1	TRBJ2-7	.	14	.	TGCGCCAGCAGGGGGGCCGAGGGGTTGGGCGAGCAGTACTTC	CASRGAEGLGEQYF
TRBV28	TRBJ1-3	.	13	.	TGTGCCAGCAGTTCCGGGTCCTTTAGCACCATATATTTT	CASSSGSFSTIYF
TRBV5-4	TRBJ1-4	once	15	TRBD1	TGTGCCAGCAGCCCATGGGGGGACAGGGGTGAAAAACTGTTTTTT	CASSPWGDRGEKLFF
TRBV4-2	TRBJ1-1	.	14	.	TGTGCCAGCAGCCAAACTCTTGGGACACCAGAAGCTTTCTTT	CASSQTLGTPEAFF
TRBV7-9	TRBJ2-1	once	16	TRBD1	TGTGCCAGCAGCCGCGAGGGGACAGGGACCTTCTATGAGCAGTTCTTC	CASSREGTGTFYEQFF
TRBV12-3/TRBV12-4	TRBJ1-6	.	13	.	TGTGCCAGCAGTCGGCGGGAGAATTCACCCCTCCACTTT	CASSRRENSPLHF
TRBV11-2	TRBJ2-1	.	17	TRBD2	TGTGCCAGCAGCTTAGATTCGGCTAGCGGGGTCCGGAATGAGCAGTTCTTC	CASSLDSASGVRNEQFF
TRBV6-5	TRBJ1-4	once	14	.	TGTGCCAGCAGCACAGGGAGCGTAAGCGAAAAACTGTTTTTT	CASSTGSVSEKLFF
TRBV27	TRBJ2-2	.	14	TRBD2	TGTGCCAGCTTACTAGCGGGGGGGACCGGGGAGCTGTTTTTT	CASLLAGGTGELFF
TRBV19	TRBJ1-5	.	14	TRBD1	TGTGCCAGTAGTACGACAGGGAGAAGTCAGCCCCAGCATTTT	CASSTTGRSQPQHF
TRBV4-1	TRBJ2-3	.	16	TRBD2	TGCGCCAGCAGCCCTGCTGGGAGGGGCAATACAGATACGCAGTATTTT	CASSPAGRGNTDTQYF
TRBV3-1/TRBV3-2	TRBJ2-7	.	14	TRBD2	TGTGCCAGCAGCCAAGAGGGACTAGTCTACGAGCAGTACTTC	CASSQEGLVYEQYF
TRBV6-1	TRBJ1-5	.	15	.	TGTGCCAGCAGTGATCAGGGGCAGAGCAATCAGCCCCAGCATTTT	CASSDQGQSNQPQHF
TRBV19	TRBJ1-5	.	16	TRBD1	TGTGCCAGTAGGCTATCGGGACAGGGGAACAATCAGCCCCAGCATTTT	CASRLSGQGNNQPQHF
TRBV6-5	TRBJ1-6	few	15	.	TGTGCCAGCAGTTACTCGACAGGATATAATTCACCCCTCCACTTT	CASSYSTGYNSPLHF
TRBV2	TRBJ2-7	.	13	.	TGTGCCAGCAGTGAAGCGCTTCAGTACGAGCAGTACTTC	CASSEALQYEQYF
TRBV6-6	TRBJ1-1	.	15	TRBD1	TGTGCCAGCAGCCGGGGACAGGGGGCGAGGACTGAAGCTTTCTTT	CASSRGQGARTEAFF
TRBV7-9	TRBJ2-7	once	16	.	TGTGCCAGCAGCTTGGAACTAGCACCTTCTCCCTACGAGCAGTACTTC	CASSLELAPSPYEQYF
TRBV10-2	TRBJ1-1	.	15	TRBD1	TGCGCCAGCACTCCCCACCGACAGGGGAACACTGAAGCTTTCTTT	CASTPHRQGNTEAFF
TRBV3-1/TRBV3-2	TRBJ2-1	.	17	TRBD2	TGTGCCAGCAGCCATGTCTGGGCGGGGGGGAAGAACAATGAGCAGTTCTTC	CASSHVWAGGKNNEQFF
TRBV15	TRBJ1-4	.	19	.	TGTGCCACCAGCAGAGATCTGCCCGGGACTACTTCAGGCAGGGAAAAACTGTTTTTT	CATSRDLPGTTSGREKLFF
TRBV11-3	TRBJ2-1	.	16	TRBD2	TGTGCCAGCAGCCCAAAGGCGGGGGGCGCAGCCGATGAGCAGTTCTTC	CASSPKAGGAADEQFF
TRBV5-1	TRBJ2-7	.	12	.	TGCGCCAGCAGAGCCAACCGGGACGAGCAGTACTTC	CASRANRDEQYF
TRBV3-1/TRBV3-2	TRBJ2-3	.	17	.	TGTGCCAGCAGCCAAGGTGGGGGAGGAGCCCGCACAGATACGCAGTATTTT	CASSQGGGGARTDTQYF
TRBV5-1	TRBJ1-2	.	15	TRBD1	TGCGCCAGCAGCTTGAGGACAGGGACTAACTATGGCTACACCTTC	CASSLRTGTNYGYTF
TRBV5-8	TRBJ1-2	.	15	TRBD1	TGTGCCAGCAGCTTGGTTACAGGGGGCGAAGGTGGCTACACCTTC	CASSLVTGGEGGYTF
TRBV5-1	TRBJ1-3	.	18	.	TGCGCCAGCAGCTTGGAACCGGGACTCCAATGGGCTGGAAACACCATATATTTT	CASSLEPGLQWAGNTIYF
TRBV24-1	TRBJ2-3	few	16	TRBD2	TGTGCCACTTCGAAAGGGGCTAGCGGGGAGGGTGATACGCAGTATTTT	CATSKGASGEGDTQYF
TRBV19	TRBJ1-4	.	15	.	TGTGCCAGTAGTGCCGGACAGAAACCCAATGAAAAACTGTTTTTT	CASSAGQKPNEKLFF
TRBV7-3	TRBJ2-1	.	14	TRBD2	TGTGCCAGCAGCTTTCTAGCGGGGTACAATGAGCAGTTCTTC	CASSFLAGYNEQFF
TRBV19	TRBJ1-2	.	15	.	TGTGCCAGTAGTACCCGGGGAGGAGCTAACTATGGCTACACCTTC	CASSTRGGANYGYTF
TRBV6-5	TRBJ2-2	once	12	.	TGTGCCAGCAGCAGGGGCACCGGGGAGCTGTTTTTT	CASSRGTGELFF
TRBV7-8	TRBJ2-5	.	13	.	TGTGCCAGCAGCTTTGGCGGAATGGAGACCCAGTACTTC	CASSFGGMETQYF
TRBV6-5	TRBJ2-5	.	12	TRBD1	TGTGCCAGCAGCCTACAGGGGGAGACCCAGTACTTC	CASSLQGETQYF
TRBV6-5	TRBJ2-7	.	13	TRBD2	TGTGCCAGCAGTCAGACTAGCGCCTACGAGCAGTACTTC	CASSQTSAYEQYF
TRBV19	TRBJ1-2	.	13	.	TGTGCCAGTAGTAGGGGGGGTAACTATGGCTACACCTTC	CASSRGGNYGYTF
TRBV5-5	TRBJ1-2	.	15	.	TGTGCCAGCAGCGCAGGGCGGGGCATGCACTATGGCTACACCTTC	CASSAGRGMHYGYTF
TRBV7-2	TRBJ1-5	.	14	TRBD1	TGTGCCAGCAGCCGGACAGGGAACAATCAGCCCCAGCATTTT	CASSRTGNNQPQHF
TRBV12-3/TRBV12-4	TRBJ2-7	.	13	.	TGTGCCAGCAGTCCTGACAGTACCTACGAGCAGTACTTC	CASSPDSTYEQYF
TRBV6-1	TRBJ1-5	.	15	.	TGTGCCAGCAGTGAAGCGAGGCAGGGCTCACAGCCCCAGCATTTT	CASSEARQGSQPQHF